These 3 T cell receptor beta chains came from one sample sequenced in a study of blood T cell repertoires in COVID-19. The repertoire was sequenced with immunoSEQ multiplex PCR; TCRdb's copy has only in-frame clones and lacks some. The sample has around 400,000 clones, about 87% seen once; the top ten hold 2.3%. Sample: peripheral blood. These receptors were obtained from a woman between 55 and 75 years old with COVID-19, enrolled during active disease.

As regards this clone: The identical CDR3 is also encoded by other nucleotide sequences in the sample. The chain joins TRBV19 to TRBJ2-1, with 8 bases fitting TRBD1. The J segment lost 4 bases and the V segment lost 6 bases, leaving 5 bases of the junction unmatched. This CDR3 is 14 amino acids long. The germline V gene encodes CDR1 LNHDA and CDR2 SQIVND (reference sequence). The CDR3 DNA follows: TGTGCCAGTAGACCGGGACAGGAGTACAATGAGCAGTTCTTC. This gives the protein CASRPGQEYNEQFF.

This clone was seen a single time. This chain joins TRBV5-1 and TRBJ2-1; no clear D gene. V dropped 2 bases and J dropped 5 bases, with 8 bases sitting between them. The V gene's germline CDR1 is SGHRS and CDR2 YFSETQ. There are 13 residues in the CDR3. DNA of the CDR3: TGCGCCAGCAGCTTTCTGGCTGACAATGAGCAGTTCTTC. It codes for CASSFLADNEQFF.

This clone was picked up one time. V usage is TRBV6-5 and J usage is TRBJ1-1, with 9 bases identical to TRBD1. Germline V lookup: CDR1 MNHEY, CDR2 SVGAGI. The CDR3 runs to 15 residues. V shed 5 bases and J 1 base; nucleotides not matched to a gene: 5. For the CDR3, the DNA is TGTGCCAGCAGTCGCACAGGGGGCGAGAACACTGAAGCTTTCTTT. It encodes CASSRTGGENTEAFF.